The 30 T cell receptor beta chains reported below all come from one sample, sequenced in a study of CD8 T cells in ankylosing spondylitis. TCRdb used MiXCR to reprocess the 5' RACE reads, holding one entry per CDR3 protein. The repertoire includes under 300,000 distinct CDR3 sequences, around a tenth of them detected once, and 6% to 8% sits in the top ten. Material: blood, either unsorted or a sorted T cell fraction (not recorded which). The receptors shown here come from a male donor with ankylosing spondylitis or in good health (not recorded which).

For the CDR3, the DNA is TGCAGTGCTAGTCTGCCCGGGACAGGGGTCTTTGAGACCCAGTACTTC. Protein product: CSASLPGTGVFETQYF. This chain joins TRBV20-1 and TRBJ2-5, with 10 bases matching TRBD1. The CDR3 totals 16 residues. Germline CDR1 DFQATT, CDR2 SNEGSKA (reference sequence). The V gene end was trimmed by 3 bases and the J gene end by 5 bases; junction bases not matched to a gene: 12.

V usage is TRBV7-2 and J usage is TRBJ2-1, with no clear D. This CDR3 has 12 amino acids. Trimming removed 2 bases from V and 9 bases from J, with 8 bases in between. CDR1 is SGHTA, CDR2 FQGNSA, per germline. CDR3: CASSLTWGEQFF. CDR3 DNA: TGTGCCAGCAGCTTAACGTGGGGTGAGCAGTTCTTC.

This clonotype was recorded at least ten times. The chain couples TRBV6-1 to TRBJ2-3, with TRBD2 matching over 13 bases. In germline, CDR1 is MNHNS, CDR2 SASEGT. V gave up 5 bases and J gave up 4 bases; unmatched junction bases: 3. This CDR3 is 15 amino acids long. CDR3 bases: TGTGCCAGCAGTCAACTAGCGGGGGGGGCAGATACGCAGTATTTT. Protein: CASSQLAGGADTQYF.

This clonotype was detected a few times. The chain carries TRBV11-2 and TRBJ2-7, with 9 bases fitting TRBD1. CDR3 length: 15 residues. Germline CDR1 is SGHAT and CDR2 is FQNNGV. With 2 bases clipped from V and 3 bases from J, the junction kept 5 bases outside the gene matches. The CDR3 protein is CASSLQRTGVYEQYF. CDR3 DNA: TGTGCCAGCAGCTTACAACGGACAGGGGTCTACGAGCAGTACTTC.

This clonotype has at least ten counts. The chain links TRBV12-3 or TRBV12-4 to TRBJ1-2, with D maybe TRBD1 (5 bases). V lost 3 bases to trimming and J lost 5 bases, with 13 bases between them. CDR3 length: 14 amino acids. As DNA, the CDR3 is TGTGCCAGCAGTTTGGGATGGGGGTTTTATGGCTACACCTTC. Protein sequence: CASSLGWGFYGYTF.

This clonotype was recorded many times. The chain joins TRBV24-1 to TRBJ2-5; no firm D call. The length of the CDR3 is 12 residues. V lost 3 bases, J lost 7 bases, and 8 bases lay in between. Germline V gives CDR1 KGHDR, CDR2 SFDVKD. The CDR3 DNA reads TGTGCCACCAGTGATCCCGGCTGGACCCAGTACTTC. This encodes CATSDPGWTQYF.

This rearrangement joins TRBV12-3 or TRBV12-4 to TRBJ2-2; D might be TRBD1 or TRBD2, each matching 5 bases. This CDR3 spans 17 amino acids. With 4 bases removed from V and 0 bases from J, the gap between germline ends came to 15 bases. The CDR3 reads CASSSTAGTANTGELFF. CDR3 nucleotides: TGTGCCAGCAGTTCAACCGCCGGGACGGCGAACACCGGGGAGCTGTTTTTT.

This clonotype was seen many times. The CDR3 protein is CSVVRDLRDTQYF. The CDR3 DNA follows: TGCAGCGTTGTGCGGGACCTTAGGGATACGCAGTATTTT. V and J are TRBV29-1 and TRBJ2-3; weak D call: TRBD2 (6 bases). The CDR3 sequence is 13 residues long. The germline V gene encodes CDR1 SQVTM and CDR2 ANQGSEA. With 4 bases removed from V and 6 bases from J, the gap between germline ends came to 14 bases.

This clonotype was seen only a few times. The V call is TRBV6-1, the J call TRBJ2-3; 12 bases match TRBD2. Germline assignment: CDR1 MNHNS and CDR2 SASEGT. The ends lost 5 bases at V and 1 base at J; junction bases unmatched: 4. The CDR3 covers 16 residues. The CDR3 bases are TGTGCCAGCAGTACACTAGCGGGGGGCCGCACAGATACGCAGTATTTT. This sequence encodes CASSTLAGGRTDTQYF.

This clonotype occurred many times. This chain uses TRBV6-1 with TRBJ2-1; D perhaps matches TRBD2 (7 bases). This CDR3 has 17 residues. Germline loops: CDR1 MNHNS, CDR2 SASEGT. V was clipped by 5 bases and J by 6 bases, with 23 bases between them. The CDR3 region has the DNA TGTGCCAGCAGTCCACCCAAAGGGGGGGCCACCCTCAATGAGCAGTTCTTC. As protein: CASSPPKGGATLNEQFF.

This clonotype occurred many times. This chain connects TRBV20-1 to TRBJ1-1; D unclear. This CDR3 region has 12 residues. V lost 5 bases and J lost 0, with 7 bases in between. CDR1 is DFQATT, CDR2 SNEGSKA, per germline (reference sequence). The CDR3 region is CSALGMNTEAFF. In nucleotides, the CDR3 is TGCAGTGCTTTAGGAATGAACACTGAAGCTTTCTTT.

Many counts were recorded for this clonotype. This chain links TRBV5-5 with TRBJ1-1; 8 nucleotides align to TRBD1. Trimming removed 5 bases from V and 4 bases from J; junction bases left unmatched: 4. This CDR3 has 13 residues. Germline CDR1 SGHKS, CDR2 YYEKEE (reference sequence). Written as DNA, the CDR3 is TGTGCCAGCAGACGGACAGGGATCACTGAAGCTTTCTTT. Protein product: CASRRTGITEAFF.

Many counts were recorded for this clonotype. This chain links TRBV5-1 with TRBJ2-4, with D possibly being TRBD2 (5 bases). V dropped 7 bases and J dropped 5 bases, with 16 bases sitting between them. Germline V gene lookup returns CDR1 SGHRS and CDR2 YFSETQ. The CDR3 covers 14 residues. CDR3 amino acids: CASREGGAENIQYF. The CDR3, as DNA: TGCGCCAGCCGCGAGGGTGGTGCAGAAAACATTCAGTACTTC. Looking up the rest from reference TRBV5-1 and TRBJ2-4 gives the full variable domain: KAGVTQTPRYLIKTRGQQVTLSCSPISGHRSVSWYQQTPGQGLQFLFEYFSETQRNKGNFPGRFSGRQFSNSRSEMNVSTLELGDSALYLCASREGGAENIQYFGAGTRLSVL.

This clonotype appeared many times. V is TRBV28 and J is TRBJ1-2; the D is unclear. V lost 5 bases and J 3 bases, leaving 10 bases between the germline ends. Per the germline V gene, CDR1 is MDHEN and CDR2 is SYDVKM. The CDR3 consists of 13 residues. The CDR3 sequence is CASSEGGYYGYTF. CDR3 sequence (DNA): TGTGCCAGCAGTGAGGGCGGATACTATGGCTACACCTTC.

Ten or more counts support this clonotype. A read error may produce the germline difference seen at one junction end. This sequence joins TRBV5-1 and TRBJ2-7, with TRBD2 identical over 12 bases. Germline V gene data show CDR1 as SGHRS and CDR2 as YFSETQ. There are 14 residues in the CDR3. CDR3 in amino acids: CASSPGTSGSNPHF. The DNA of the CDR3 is TGCGCCAGCAGCCCCGGGACTAGCGGGTCCAATCCCCACTTC.

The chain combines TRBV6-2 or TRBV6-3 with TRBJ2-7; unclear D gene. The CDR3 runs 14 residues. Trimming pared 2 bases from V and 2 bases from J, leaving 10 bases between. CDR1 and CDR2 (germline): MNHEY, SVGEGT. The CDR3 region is CASSYSQSPYEQYF. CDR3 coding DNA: TGTGCCAGCAGTTACAGCCAGTCCCCCTACGAGCAGTACTTC.

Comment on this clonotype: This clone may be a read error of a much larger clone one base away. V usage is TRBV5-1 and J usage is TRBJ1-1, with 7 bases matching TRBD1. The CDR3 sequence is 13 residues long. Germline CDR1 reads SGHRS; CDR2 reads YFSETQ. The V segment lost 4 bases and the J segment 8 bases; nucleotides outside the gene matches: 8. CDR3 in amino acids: CASSTLGQAEAFF. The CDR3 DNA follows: TGCGCCAGCAGCACGCTTGGACAGGCCGAAGCTTTCTTT.

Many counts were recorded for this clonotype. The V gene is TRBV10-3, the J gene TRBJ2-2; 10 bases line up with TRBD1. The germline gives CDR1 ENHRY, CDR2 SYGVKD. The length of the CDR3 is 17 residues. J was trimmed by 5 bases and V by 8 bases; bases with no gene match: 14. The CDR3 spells CAISDHSGQGITGELFF. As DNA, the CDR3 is TGTGCCATCTCCGATCATTCGGGACAGGGGATAACCGGGGAGCTGTTTTTT.

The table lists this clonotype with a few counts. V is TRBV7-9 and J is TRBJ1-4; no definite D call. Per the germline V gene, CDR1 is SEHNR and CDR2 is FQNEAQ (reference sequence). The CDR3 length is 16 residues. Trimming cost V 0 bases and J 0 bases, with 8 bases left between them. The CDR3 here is CASSLAPAATNEKLFF. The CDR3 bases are TGTGCCAGCAGCTTAGCGCCGGCGGCAACTAATGAAAAACTGTTTTTT.

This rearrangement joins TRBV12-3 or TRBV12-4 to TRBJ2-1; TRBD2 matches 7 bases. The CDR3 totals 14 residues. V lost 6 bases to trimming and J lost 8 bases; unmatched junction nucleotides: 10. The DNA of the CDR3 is TGTGCCAGCAGCCGTGGACTAGACGGGCATGAGCAGTTCTTC. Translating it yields CASSRGLDGHEQFF.

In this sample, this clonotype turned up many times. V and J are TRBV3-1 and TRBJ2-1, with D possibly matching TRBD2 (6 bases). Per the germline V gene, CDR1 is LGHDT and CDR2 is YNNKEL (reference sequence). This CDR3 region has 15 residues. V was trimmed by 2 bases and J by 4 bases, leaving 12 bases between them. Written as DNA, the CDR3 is TGTGCCAGCAGCCAAAAGATGACTAGATACAATGAGCAGTTCTTC. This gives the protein CASSQKMTRYNEQFF.

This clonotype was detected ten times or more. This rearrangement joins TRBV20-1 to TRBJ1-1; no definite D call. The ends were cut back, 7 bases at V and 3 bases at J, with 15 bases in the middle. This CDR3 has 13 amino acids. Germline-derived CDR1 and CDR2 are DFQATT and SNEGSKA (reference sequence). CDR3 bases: TGCAGTGTGAAAGGGAACGGGGACACTGAAGCTTTCTTT. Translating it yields CSVKGNGDTEAFF.

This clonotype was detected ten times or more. The CDR3 region has the DNA TGTGCCAGCAGCCGGGGTCCTAGCGGGGGGCTCTACGAGCAGTACTTC. Translation: CASSRGPSGGLYEQYF. The chain joins TRBV6-1 to TRBJ2-7, with TRBD2 identical over 11 bases. Germline-derived CDR1 and CDR2 are MNHNS and SASEGT. This CDR3 has 16 amino acids. V gave up 6 bases and J gave up 3 bases; unmatched junction bases: 10.

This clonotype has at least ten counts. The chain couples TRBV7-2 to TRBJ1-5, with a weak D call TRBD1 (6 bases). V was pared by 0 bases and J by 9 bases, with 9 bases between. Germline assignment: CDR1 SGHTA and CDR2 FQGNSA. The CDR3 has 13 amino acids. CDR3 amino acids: CASSLAVTGPQHF. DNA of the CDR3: TGTGCCAGCAGCTTAGCGGTGACAGGGCCCCAGCATTTT.

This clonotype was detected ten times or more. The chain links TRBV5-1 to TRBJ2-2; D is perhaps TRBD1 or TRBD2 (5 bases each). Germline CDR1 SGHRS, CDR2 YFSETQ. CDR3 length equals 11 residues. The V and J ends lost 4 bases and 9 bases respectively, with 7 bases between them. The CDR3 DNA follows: TGCGCCAGCAGCCGGGACCGGGAGCTGTTTTTT. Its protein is CASSRDRELFF.

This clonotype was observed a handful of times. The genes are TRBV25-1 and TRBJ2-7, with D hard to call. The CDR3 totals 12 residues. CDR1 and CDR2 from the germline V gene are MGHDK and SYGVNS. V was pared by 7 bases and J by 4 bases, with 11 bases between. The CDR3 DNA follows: TGTGCCAGCACCTCATCGGGTTACGAGCAGTACTTC. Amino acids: CASTSSGYEQYF.

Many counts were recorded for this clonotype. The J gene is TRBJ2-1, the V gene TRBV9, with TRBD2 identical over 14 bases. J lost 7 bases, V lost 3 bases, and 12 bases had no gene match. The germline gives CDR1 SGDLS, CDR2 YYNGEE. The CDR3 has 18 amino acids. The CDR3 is CASSGLAGGPMIGNEQFF. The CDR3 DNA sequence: TGTGCCAGCAGCGGACTAGCGGGAGGGCCAATGATAGGAAATGAGCAGTTCTTC.

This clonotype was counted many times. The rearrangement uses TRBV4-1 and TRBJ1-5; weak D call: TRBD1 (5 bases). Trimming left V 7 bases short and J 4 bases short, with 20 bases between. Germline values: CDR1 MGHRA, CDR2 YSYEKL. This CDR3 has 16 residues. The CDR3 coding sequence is TGCGCCAGCACATCCCGGCGGGGGGAGGGGAATCAGCCCCAGCATTTT. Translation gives CASTSRRGEGNQPQHF.

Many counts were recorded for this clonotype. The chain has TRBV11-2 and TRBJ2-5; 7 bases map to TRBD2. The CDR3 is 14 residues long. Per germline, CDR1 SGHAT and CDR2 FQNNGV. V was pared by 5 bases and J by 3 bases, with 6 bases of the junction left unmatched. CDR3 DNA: TGTGCCAGCAGCCGCGGGACTACGAAAGAGACCCAGTACTTC. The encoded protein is CASSRGTTKETQYF.

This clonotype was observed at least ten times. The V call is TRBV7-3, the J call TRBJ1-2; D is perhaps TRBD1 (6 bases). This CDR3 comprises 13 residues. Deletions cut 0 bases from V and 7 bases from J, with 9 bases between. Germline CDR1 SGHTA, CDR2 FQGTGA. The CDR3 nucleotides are TGTGCCAGCAGCTTAACGACAGGCCGTGGCTACACCTTC. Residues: CASSLTTGRGYTF. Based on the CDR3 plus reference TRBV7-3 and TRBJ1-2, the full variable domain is GAGVSQTPSNKVTEKGKYVELRCDPISGHTALYWYRQSLGQGPEFLIYFQGTGAADDSGLPNDRFFAVRPEGSVSTLKIQRTERGDSAVYLCASSLTTGRGYTFGSGTRLTVV.